The rows below give T cell receptor beta chains drawn from one sample of a study of blood T cell repertoires in COVID-19. Repertoires were generated with immunoSEQ multiplex PCR, while TCRdb's copy carries only in-frame clones and drops some. Seen here are approximately 140,000 clones, roughly 84% observed once, and the top ten hold 8.9%. Material: peripheral blood. These TCRs come from a man aged 25 to 40 with COVID-19, enrolled during active disease. Each CDR3 is given with its conserved first and last residue. The order of the fields is V gene, J gene, clone size, D gene, CDR3 protein, CDR3 DNA. D genes are given only for firm matches. Some rows have no size entry. The others give once, few or many, or a class for an expanded clone.

TRBV29-1	TRBJ1-1	.	.	CSGGRGGDTEAFF	TGCAGCGGCGGACGGGGGGGTGACACTGAAGCTTTCTTT
TRBV5-6	TRBJ1-2	.	TRBD1	CASSPGQGVYGYTF	TGTGCCAGCAGCCCAGGACAGGGGGTCTATGGCTACACCTTC
TRBV2	TRBJ2-1	.	TRBD2	CASSGQREESRDNEQFF	TGTGCCAGCAGTGGGCAGCGGGAAGAGTCTCGGGACAATGAGCAGTTCTTC
TRBV24-1	TRBJ2-1	.	.	CATSDLEGGSWNEQFF	TGTGCCACCAGTGATTTGGAGGGAGGCTCCTGGAATGAGCAGTTCTTC
TRBV19	TRBJ2-7	.	.	CASSIEGGVAEQYF	TGTGCCAGTAGTATTGAAGGGGGGGTTGCCGAGCAGTACTTC
TRBV15	TRBJ2-7	.	TRBD1	CATSRSSRDSTYEQYF	TGTGCCACCAGCAGATCCTCAAGGGACAGTACCTACGAGCAGTACTTC
TRBV5-6	TRBJ1-5	.	.	CASSSGTSQPQHF	TGTGCCAGCAGCTCAGGGACAAGTCAGCCCCAGCATTTT
TRBV2	TRBJ2-7	.	TRBD2	CASSEVAGTYEQYF	TGTGCCAGCAGTGAAGTAGCGGGGACCTACGAGCAGTACTTC
TRBV15	TRBJ2-5	once	TRBD1	CATKYRGHQETQYF	TGTGCCACCAAGTACAGGGGGCACCAAGAGACCCAGTACTTC
TRBV5-1	TRBJ2-2	.	TRBD2	CASSPAGGELFF	TGCGCCAGCAGCCCAGCTGGGGGGGAGTTGTTTTTT
TRBV28	TRBJ2-2	.	.	CASSLPGTGTGELFF	TGTGCCAGCAGTTTACCCGGGACTGGAACCGGGGAGCTGTTTTTT
TRBV29-1	TRBJ2-7	.	TRBD2	CSVTSGKSSQYEQYF	TGCAGCGTCACTAGCGGCAAGAGCAGTCAATACGAGCAGTACTTC
TRBV10-2	TRBJ2-7	.	TRBD2	CASSESTSGRAAYEQYF	TGCGCCAGCAGTGAGTCAACTAGCGGGAGGGCCGCGTACGAGCAGTACTTC
TRBV18	TRBJ2-5	.	TRBD2	CASSPLTLAGGPETQYF	TGTGCCAGCTCACCATTAACCCTAGCGGGAGGGCCAGAGACCCAGTACTTC
TRBV5-1	TRBJ1-2	.	.	CASSLAGGAGYTF	TGCGCCAGCAGCTTGGCCGGGGGAGCTGGCTACACCTTC
TRBV30	TRBJ1-5	.	.	CAWSVRGGSNQPQHF	TGTGCCTGGAGTGTAAGGGGGGGGAGCAATCAGCCCCAGCATTTT
TRBV6-6	TRBJ2-1	.	.	CASSHQGREFF	TGTGCCAGCAGCCACCAGGGAAGGGAGTTCTTC
TRBV24-1	TRBJ1-2	once	.	CATSFELRAGYTF	TGTGCCACCAGCTTTGAACTCAGGGCTGGCTACACCTTC
TRBV7-9	TRBJ2-5	.	TRBD1	CASSSAKWDRGQETQYF	TGTGCCAGCAGCTCCGCGAAATGGGACAGGGGACAAGAGACCCAGTACTTC
TRBV5-1	TRBJ2-7	.	TRBD2	CASSLEPSGSSYEQYF	TGCGCCAGCAGCTTGGAACCTAGCGGGAGTTCCTACGAGCAGTACTTC
TRBV11-1	TRBJ2-7	.	.	CASSLSGFQWAQYF	TGTGCCAGCAGCTTAAGTGGATTTCAATGGGCGCAGTACTTC
TRBV5-6	TRBJ1-1	once	.	CASSGAMDTEAFF	TGTGCCAGCAGCGGGGCGATGGACACTGAAGCTTTCTTT
TRBV7-9	TRBJ2-1	once	.	CASSLAVARGNEQFF	TGTGCCAGCAGCTTAGCGGTGGCACGGGGAAATGAGCAGTTCTTC
TRBV19	TRBJ2-2	few	.	CASSVEGPNTGELFF	TGTGCCAGTAGTGTTGAGGGCCCGAACACCGGGGAGCTGTTTTTT
TRBV19	TRBJ2-7	.	TRBD1	CASSSTGTGGNEQYF	TGTGCCAGTAGTTCAACCGGGACAGGGGGCAACGAGCAGTACTTC
TRBV7-2	TRBJ1-2	.	.	CASSYTGFPGYTF	TGTGCCAGCAGCTATACAGGGTTCCCTGGCTACACCTTC
TRBV19	TRBJ2-5	.	.	CASSITINAGETQYF	TGTGCCAGTAGTATAACTATTAACGCCGGGGAGACCCAGTACTTC